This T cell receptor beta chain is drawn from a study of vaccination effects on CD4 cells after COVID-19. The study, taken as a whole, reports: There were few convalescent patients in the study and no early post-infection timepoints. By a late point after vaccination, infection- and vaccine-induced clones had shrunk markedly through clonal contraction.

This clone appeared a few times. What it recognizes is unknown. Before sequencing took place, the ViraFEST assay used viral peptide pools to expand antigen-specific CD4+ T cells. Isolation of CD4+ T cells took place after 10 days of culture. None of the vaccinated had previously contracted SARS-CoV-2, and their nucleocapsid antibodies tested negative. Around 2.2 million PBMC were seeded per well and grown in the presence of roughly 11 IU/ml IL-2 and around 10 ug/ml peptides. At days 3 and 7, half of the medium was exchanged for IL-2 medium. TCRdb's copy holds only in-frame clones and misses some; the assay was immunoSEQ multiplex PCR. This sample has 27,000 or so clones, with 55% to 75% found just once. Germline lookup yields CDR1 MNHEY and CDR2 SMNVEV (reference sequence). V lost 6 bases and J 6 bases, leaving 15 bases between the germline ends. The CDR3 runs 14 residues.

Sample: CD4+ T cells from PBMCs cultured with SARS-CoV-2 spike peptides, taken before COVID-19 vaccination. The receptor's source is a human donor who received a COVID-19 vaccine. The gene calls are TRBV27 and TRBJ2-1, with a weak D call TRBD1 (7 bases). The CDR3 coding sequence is TGTGCCAGCAGCCAGGGGGGCTGGCTCAATGAGCAGTTCTTC. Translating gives CASSQGGWLNEQFF.